These 29 T cell receptor beta chains were sequenced from one sample in a study of blood T cells in healthy people across ages. Together with a sample-barcoded 5' primer, a J-beta primer mix was included in a second PCR lasting roughly 6 to 12 cycles. MiXCR was run by TCRdb on the 5' RACE reads, yielding one entry per CDR3 protein. The table includes fewer than 2,000,000 distinct CDR3 sequences, about two fifths detected once. The sample consisted of blood. Every receptor here comes from a human donor in good health.

The rearrangement joins TRBV4-3 to TRBJ2-5, with no clear D. CDR3 length: 14 amino acids. Germline V gives CDR1 LGHNA, CDR2 YSLEER. V lost 4 bases to trimming and J lost 4 bases, with 13 bases between them. This CDR3 is CASSRGRGGETQYF. The CDR3 DNA sequence: TGCGCCAGCAGCCGTGGGCGAGGCGGAGAGACCCAGTACTTC.

The chain uses TRBV2 and TRBJ2-5; TRBD1 agrees at 9 bases. The J call may not be correct, given that the DNA end is closer to TRBJ2-7. In germline, CDR1 is SNHLY, CDR2 FYNNEI. The CDR3 consists of 13 residues. The CDR3 nucleotides are TGTGCCAGCACCGGGGACAGGGAAAGCGAGCAGTACTTC. As protein: CASTGDRESEQYF.

This clonotype has at least ten counts. V gene TRBV20-1 combines with J gene TRBJ2-6; D unclear. Between the trimmed V and J ends, which lost 5 bases and 4 bases, there was a span of 9 bases. CDR1 is DFQATT, CDR2 SNEGSKA, per germline (reference sequence). CDR3 length: 13 residues. The chain's CDR3 is CSAYGGGANVLTF. The DNA for the CDR3 is TGCAGTGCTTATGGTGGAGGGGCCAACGTCCTGACTTTC.

CDR3 coding DNA: TGTGCCAGCAGCATCTCTAGCGGGGGGTTTGATGAGCAGTTCTTC. It is translated as CASSISSGGFDEQFF. This chain links TRBV7-3 with TRBJ2-1; 11 nucleotides agree with TRBD2. J gave up 8 bases and V 5 bases, and 8 bases lay outside the gene matches. The germline V gene has CDR1 SGHTA and CDR2 FQGTGA. The CDR3 runs to 15 residues.

This clonotype appeared a few times. V and J are TRBV4-3 and TRBJ1-2, with D unclear. CDR3 length equals 13 residues. CDR1 and CDR2 from the germline V gene are LGHNA and YSLEER. Trimming shortened V by 7 bases and J by 8 bases, and 17 bases separated the two germline ends. DNA of the CDR3: TGCGCCAGCAACCAGGTCTTCGGCCCGGGCTACACCTTC. It translates to CASNQVFGPGYTF.

The V call is TRBV7-2, the J call TRBJ2-5, with 11 bases lining up with TRBD1. The CDR3 sequence is 16 residues long. CDR1 and CDR2 (germline): SGHTA, FQGNSA. Trimming removed 1 base from V and 5 bases from J; junction bases left unmatched: 6. The CDR3 DNA follows: TGTGCCAGCAGCTTAGGTCGGACAGGGGGCTGGGAGACCCAGTACTTC. Encoded protein: CASSLGRTGGWETQYF.

In its sample, this clonotype was seen a few times. J is TRBJ1-5 and V is TRBV20-1; D call uncertain. Trimming pared 5 bases from V and 0 bases from J, leaving 11 bases between. CDR3 size: 14 residues. Germline V lookup: CDR1 DFQATT, CDR2 SNEGSKA (reference sequence). The CDR3 loop reads CSAPTRYSNQPQHF. The CDR3 DNA follows: TGCAGTGCTCCCACCCGCTATAGCAATCAGCCCCAGCATTTT.

The chain couples TRBV6-5 to TRBJ1-2, with 7 bases identical to TRBD1. The CDR3 contains 15 residues. The V and J ends lost 1 base and 8 bases, in that order; junction bases with no gene match: 10. Germline CDR1 is MNHEY and CDR2 is SVGAGI. DNA of the CDR3: TGTGCCAGCAGTTACTATGAGGGGGCGGCGGAGGGCTACACCTTC. Residues: CASSYYEGAAEGYTF.

The rearrangement links TRBV7-9 to TRBJ1-1; no clear D gene. Germline V lookup: CDR1 SEHNR, CDR2 FQNEAQ (reference sequence). V was trimmed by 4 bases and J by 3 bases, leaving 21 bases between them. The CDR3 runs 17 residues. In DNA, the CDR3 is TGTGCCAGCAGCTCCCCAAGGCCGCGAGTCGACGACACTGAAGCTTTCTTT. Translation gives CASSSPRPRVDDTEAFF.

This clonotype was observed a few times. This CDR3 reads CASSSGLAGLNEQFF. The CDR3 DNA follows: TGTGCCAGCTCATCGGGACTAGCGGGGTTAAATGAGCAGTTCTTC. This chain connects TRBV11-2 to TRBJ2-1, with 13 positions matching TRBD2. Losses at the gene ends were 8 bases for V and 7 bases for J; bases not matched to a gene: 8. This CDR3 has 15 amino acids. Looked up from germline, CDR1 is SGHAT and CDR2 is FQNNGV.

The table lists this clonotype with a few counts. J is TRBJ2-7 and V is TRBV4-2, with no clear D. The CDR3 runs 15 residues. Trimming pared 0 bases from V and 3 bases from J, leaving 12 bases between. Germline lookup yields CDR1 LGHNA and CDR2 YNFKEQ. CDR3 DNA: TGTGCCAGCAGCCAAGACCAGACTCGACTCTACGAGCAGTACTTC. Protein product: CASSQDQTRLYEQYF.

This chain connects TRBV28 to TRBJ2-7, with 12 bases fitting TRBD2. Trimming cost V 4 bases and J 0 bases; bases outside gene matches: 19. CDR1 and CDR2 from the germline V gene are MDHEN and SYDVKM. The CDR3 runs to 21 residues. The CDR3 sequence is CASSSDPPLLAGGRISYEQYF. In DNA, the CDR3 is TGTGCCAGCAGTTCCGACCCCCCCTTGCTAGCGGGGGGGAGAATCTCCTACGAGCAGTACTTC.

The chain has TRBV7-3 and TRBJ2-1; 13 nucleotides agree with TRBD2. This CDR3 contains 17 residues. V lost 5 bases, J lost 6 bases, and 10 bases stayed unmatched. Germline loops: CDR1 SGHTA, CDR2 FQGTGA. CDR3 amino acids: CASSTHETSGGPNEQFF. The CDR3 DNA reads as TGTGCCAGCAGCACCCACGAGACTAGCGGGGGGCCCAATGAGCAGTTCTTC.

This clonotype was seen more than once but under ten times. The chain uses TRBV4-3 and TRBJ1-2; 8 bases align to TRBD1. From germline, CDR1 is LGHNA and CDR2 YSLEER. The CDR3 contains 17 residues. Trimming at V came to 5 bases and at J to 0 bases, leaving 11 bases not matched to a gene. CDR3 in DNA: TGCGCCAGCAGCTACCAGACAGGGGCGTCGGCTAACTATGGCTACACCTTC. The encoded protein is CASSYQTGASANYGYTF.

This chain links TRBV20-1 with TRBJ1-5; D remains ambiguous. The germline V and J ends were trimmed by 0 bases and 7 bases, with 16 bases remaining between them. Germline CDR1 DFQATT, CDR2 SNEGSKA (reference sequence). CDR3 size: 15 residues. The CDR3 bases are TGCAGTGCTAGAGATAGGCGTCAGGTTGGGCAGCCCCAGCATTTT. It is translated as CSARDRRQVGQPQHF.

Comments on this clonotype: One junction end disagrees with the germline gene, perhaps due to a read error. The chain links TRBV5-1 to TRBJ1-1, with D unresolved. This CDR3 has 15 residues. In germline, CDR1 is SGHRS, CDR2 YFSETQ. The CDR3 nucleotides are TGTGCCAGCAGCTTAAGAGCCGGCACTAACACTGAAGCTTTCTTT. This codes for CASSLRAGTNTEAFF.

The chain carries TRBV7-6 and TRBJ2-7; 9 nucleotides align to TRBD1. Trimming cost V 8 bases and J 4 bases; bases outside gene matches: 6. The germline V gene has CDR1 SGHVS and CDR2 FNYEAQ. CDR3 size: 13 residues. The CDR3, as DNA: TGTGCCAGCGACCGGGACAGGGAGTACGAGCAGTACTTC. Protein sequence: CASDRDREYEQYF.

This clonotype appeared many times. The chain combines TRBV4-2 with TRBJ2-7, with unresolved D. V was shortened by 0 bases and J by 3 bases, with 15 bases between the two germline ends. The CDR3 runs 16 residues. CDR1 LGHNA and CDR2 YNFKEQ come from the germline V gene. The CDR3 coding sequence is TGTGCCAGCAGCCAAGATGGCGCCTCGGGCGGCTACGAGCAGTACTTC. Translating gives CASSQDGASGGYEQYF.

This clonotype was recorded a few times. The rearrangement links TRBV7-8 to TRBJ2-1; 10 nucleotides agree with TRBD1. The CDR3 loop spans 17 amino acids. Germline V gives CDR1 SGHVS, CDR2 FQNEAQ. V dropped 1 base and J dropped 5; count of bases not matched to a gene: 8. DNA for the CDR3: TGTGCCAGCAGCTTAGTCCCCAGGGACAGGGGAAACAATGAGCAGTTCTTC. Translated: CASSLVPRDRGNNEQFF.

The chain is built from TRBV5-6 and TRBJ2-7; D ambiguous. Trimming left V 3 bases short and J 3 bases short, with 13 bases between. The CDR3 is made up of 14 amino acids. The germline V gene encodes CDR1 SGHDT and CDR2 YYEEEE. CDR3 residues: CASSSGQVVYEQYF. The CDR3 bases are TGTGCCAGCAGCTCTGGGCAGGTGGTCTACGAGCAGTACTTC.

Written as DNA, the CDR3 is TGTGCCAGCAGCGTAGGGTCTGACAGGGAAAAACTGTTTTTT. Its translation is CASSVGSDREKLFF. The chain joins TRBV9 to TRBJ1-4; a possible D gene is TRBD1 (6 bases). This CDR3 comprises 14 residues. CDR1 and CDR2 from the germline V gene are SGDLS and YYNGEE. V was pared by 0 bases and J by 8 bases, with 11 bases between. The full variable domain, with the rest looked up from reference TRBV9 and TRBJ1-4, is DSGVTQTPKHLITATGQRVTLRCSPRSGDLSVYWYQQSLDQGLQFLIQYYNGEERAKGNILERFSAQQFPDLHSELNLSSLELGDSALYFCASSVGSDREKLFFGSGTQLSVL.

The table lists this clonotype with a few counts. The chain carries TRBV12-3 or TRBV12-4 and TRBJ1-3; 8 nucleotides line up with TRBD1. CDR3 length: 16 residues. Unmatched junction bases numbered 15, after V lost 6 bases and J lost 8 bases. Here the CDR3 DNA reads TGTGCCAGCAGGACCGACAGGGGCCCCTTTTGGGACACCATATATTTT. It encodes CASRTDRGPFWDTIYF.

This clonotype was found a few times. The chain links TRBV11-2 to TRBJ2-7; tentatively, D is TRBD1 (5 bases). The germline gives CDR1 SGHAT, CDR2 FQNNGV. V shed 4 bases and J shed 0 bases, with 10 bases lying between them. The CDR3 length is 14 residues. The CDR3 loop is CASSSLQVSYEQYF. CDR3 DNA sequence: TGTGCCAGCAGCTCACTACAGGTCTCCTACGAGCAGTACTTC.

The J gene is TRBJ2-3, the V gene TRBV28; 8 bases map to TRBD1. Germline V lookup: CDR1 MDHEN, CDR2 SYDVKM. The CDR3 length is 14 residues. Losses at the gene ends were 5 bases for V and 5 bases for J; bases not matched to a gene: 6. The CDR3 sequence is CASSQDRVEDTQYF. CDR3 bases: TGTGCCAGCAGTCAGGACAGGGTCGAAGATACGCAGTATTTT.

The chain links TRBV27 to TRBJ2-5; 7 bases agree with TRBD2. The J segment lost 2 bases and the V segment lost 6 bases, leaving 6 bases of the junction unmatched. This CDR3 region has 14 residues. The germline CDR1 and CDR2 sequences are MNHEY and SMNVEV (reference sequence). DNA for the CDR3: TGTGCCAGCAGACAACTAGCGCAACAAGAGACCCAGTACTTC. This gives the protein CASRQLAQQETQYF.

This clonotype occurred a few times. The CDR3 nucleotides are TGCGCCAGCAGCCAAGCTACTAGCGGGGTGATTGATACGCAGTATTTT. It encodes CASSQATSGVIDTQYF. This chain joins TRBV4-3 and TRBJ2-3; 10 positions match TRBD2. With V trimmed by 1 base and J by 6 bases, 7 bases remained unmatched. This CDR3 contains 16 residues. Germline V gene data show CDR1 as LGHNA and CDR2 as YSLEER.

Note on this clonotype: One junction end disagrees with the germline gene, perhaps due to a read error. CDR3 DNA: TGTGCCAGCAGCTCGCAACAACTAGCGGGGGACACAGATACGCGGTATTTT. Encoded protein: CASSSQQLAGDTDTRYF. The chain links TRBV11-2 to TRBJ2-3; 11 nucleotides align to TRBD2. The CDR3 totals 17 residues. CDR1 is SGHAT and CDR2 is FQNNGV in the germline V gene.

This clonotype was seen a handful of times. The chain carries TRBV12-3 or TRBV12-4 and TRBJ2-1; 15 bases map to TRBD2. CDR3 size: 17 residues. V trimming: 7 bases; J trimming: 4 bases; junction bases outside the gene matches: 8. The CDR3 sequence is CASIFGTSGGPYNEQFF. CDR3 bases: TGTGCCAGCATCTTCGGGACTAGCGGGGGGCCTTACAATGAGCAGTTCTTC.

This clonotype was counted only a few times. The chain has TRBV28 and TRBJ1-4; possibly TRBD1 for D (5 bases). The CDR3 is 15 residues long. Germline V gives CDR1 MDHEN, CDR2 SYDVKM. V was shortened by 6 bases and J by 5 bases, with 16 bases between the two germline ends. The CDR3 region is CASSPGGNGNEKLFF. The CDR3 DNA follows: TGTGCCAGCAGCCCCGGGGGGAACGGGAATGAAAAACTGTTTTTT.